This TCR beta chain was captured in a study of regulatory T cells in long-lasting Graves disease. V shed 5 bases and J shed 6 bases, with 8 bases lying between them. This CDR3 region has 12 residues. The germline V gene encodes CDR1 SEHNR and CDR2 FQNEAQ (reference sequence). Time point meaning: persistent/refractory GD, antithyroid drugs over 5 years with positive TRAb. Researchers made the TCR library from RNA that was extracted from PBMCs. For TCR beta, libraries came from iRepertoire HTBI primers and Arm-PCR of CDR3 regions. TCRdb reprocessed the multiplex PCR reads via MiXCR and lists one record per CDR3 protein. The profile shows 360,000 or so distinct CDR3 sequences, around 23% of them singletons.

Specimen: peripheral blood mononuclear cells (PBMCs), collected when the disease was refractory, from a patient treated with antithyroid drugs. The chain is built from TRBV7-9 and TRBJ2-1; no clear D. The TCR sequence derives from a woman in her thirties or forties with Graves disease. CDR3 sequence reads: CASSPPSNEQFF. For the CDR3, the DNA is TGTGCCAGCAGCCCACCAAGCAATGAGCAGTTCTTC.